Sequencing of this TCR beta chain was carried out in a study of regulatory dendritic cells for organ transplantation. The protocol was immunoSEQ multiplex PCR, while the TCRdb copy is restricted to in-frame clones and leaves out a portion. The sample holds 25,000 to 30,000 clones; under 90% are singletons and the top ten take less than 0.5%. The CDR3 spans 16 residues. CDR1 and CDR2 (germline): LNHDA, SQIVND (reference sequence). J was trimmed by 5 bases and V by 5 bases; bases with no gene match: 11. Sequencing was carried out using naive CD8+ T cells from blood. Subset denoted: CD45RA+ naive T cells. The source of this sequence is a human donor in good health. J is TRBJ2-5 and V is TRBV19, with 10 bases matching TRBD1. The CDR3 sequence: CASSGGGTGDWETQYF. CDR3 in DNA: TGTGCCAGTAGTGGAGGTGGGACAGGGGATTGGGAGACCCAGTACTTC.